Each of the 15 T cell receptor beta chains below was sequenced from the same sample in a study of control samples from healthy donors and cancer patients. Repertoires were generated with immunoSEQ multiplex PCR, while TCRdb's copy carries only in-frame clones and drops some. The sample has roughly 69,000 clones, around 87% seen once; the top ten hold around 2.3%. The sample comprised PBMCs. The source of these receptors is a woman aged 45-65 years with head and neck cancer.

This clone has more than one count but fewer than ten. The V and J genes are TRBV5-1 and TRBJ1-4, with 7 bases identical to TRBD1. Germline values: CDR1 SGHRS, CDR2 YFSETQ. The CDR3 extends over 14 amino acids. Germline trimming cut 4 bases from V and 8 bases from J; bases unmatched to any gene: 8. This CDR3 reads CASSPAGGMEKLFF. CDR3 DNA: TGCGCCAGCAGCCCTGCAGGGGGGATGGAAAAACTGTTTTTT.

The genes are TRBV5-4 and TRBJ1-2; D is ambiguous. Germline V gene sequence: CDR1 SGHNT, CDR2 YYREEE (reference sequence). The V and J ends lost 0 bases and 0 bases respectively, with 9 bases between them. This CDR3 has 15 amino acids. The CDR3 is CASSLAGRTNYGYTF. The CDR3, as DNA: TGTGCCAGCAGCTTGGCAGGACGGACTAACTATGGCTACACCTTC.

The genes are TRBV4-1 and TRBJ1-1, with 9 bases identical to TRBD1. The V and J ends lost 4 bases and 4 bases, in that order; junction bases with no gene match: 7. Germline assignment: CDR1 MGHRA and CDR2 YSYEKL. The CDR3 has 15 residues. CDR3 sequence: CASSLLQGASTEAFF. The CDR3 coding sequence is TGCGCCAGCAGCCTACTACAGGGGGCGAGCACTGAAGCTTTCTTT.

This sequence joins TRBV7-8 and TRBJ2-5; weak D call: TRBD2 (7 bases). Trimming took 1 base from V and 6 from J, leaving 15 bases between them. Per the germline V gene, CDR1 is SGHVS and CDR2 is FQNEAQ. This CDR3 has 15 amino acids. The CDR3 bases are TGTGCCAGCAGCTTAGTTAATCGGGGGGCCAAGACCCAGTACTTC. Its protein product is CASSLVNRGAKTQYF.

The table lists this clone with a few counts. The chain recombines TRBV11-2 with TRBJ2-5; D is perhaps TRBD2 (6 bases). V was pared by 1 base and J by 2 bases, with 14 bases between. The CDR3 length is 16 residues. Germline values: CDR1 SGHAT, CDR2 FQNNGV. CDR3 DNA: TGTGCCAGCAGCTTAGTCATCTTGGGGGGACAAGAGACCCAGTACTTC. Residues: CASSLVILGGQETQYF.

The CDR3 spells CASSLRQGDEQFF. Here the CDR3 DNA reads TGTGCCAGCAGCTTACGACAGGGTGATGAGCAGTTCTTC. The chain joins TRBV7-2 to TRBJ2-1; 7 bases fit TRBD1. Germline V CDR1 and CDR2: SGHTA, FQGNSA. This CDR3 has 13 residues. Trimming at V came to 2 bases and at J to 8 bases, leaving 3 bases not matched to a gene.

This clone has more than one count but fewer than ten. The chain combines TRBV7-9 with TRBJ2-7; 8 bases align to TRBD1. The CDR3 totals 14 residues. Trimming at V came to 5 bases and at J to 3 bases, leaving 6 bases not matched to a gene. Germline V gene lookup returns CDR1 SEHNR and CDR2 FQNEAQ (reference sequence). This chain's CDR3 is CASSGQGVSYEQYF. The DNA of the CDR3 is TGTGCCAGCAGCGGACAGGGTGTTAGCTACGAGCAGTACTTC.

DNA for the CDR3: TGTGCCAGCAGTTTAAAGGGTAACTACAATGAGCAGTTCTTC. Translated: CASSLKGNYNEQFF. The chain links TRBV28 to TRBJ2-1; D unclear. There are 14 residues in the CDR3. Deletions cut 2 bases from V and 3 bases from J, with 8 bases between. Germline V lookup: CDR1 MDHEN, CDR2 SYDVKM.

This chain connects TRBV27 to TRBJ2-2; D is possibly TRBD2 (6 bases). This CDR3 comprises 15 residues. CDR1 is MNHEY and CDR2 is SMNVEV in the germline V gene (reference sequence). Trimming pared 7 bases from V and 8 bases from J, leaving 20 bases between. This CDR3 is CASTPGRELIGELFF. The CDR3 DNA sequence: TGTGCCAGCACCCCCGGCCGGGAGCTCATAGGGGAGCTGTTTTTT.

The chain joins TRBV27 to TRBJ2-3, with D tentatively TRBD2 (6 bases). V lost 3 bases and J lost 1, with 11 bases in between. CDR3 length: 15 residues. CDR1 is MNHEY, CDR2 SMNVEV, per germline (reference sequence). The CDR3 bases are TGTGCCAGCAGTTTGGGACTCGACCGCACAGATACGCAGTATTTT. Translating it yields CASSLGLDRTDTQYF.

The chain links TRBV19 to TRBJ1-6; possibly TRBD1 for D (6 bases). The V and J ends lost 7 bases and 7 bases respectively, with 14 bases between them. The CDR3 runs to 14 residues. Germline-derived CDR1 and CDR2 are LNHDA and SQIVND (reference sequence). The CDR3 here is CASTYRVDNSPLHF. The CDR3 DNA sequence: TGTGCCAGTACCTACAGGGTTGACAATTCACCCCTCCACTTT.

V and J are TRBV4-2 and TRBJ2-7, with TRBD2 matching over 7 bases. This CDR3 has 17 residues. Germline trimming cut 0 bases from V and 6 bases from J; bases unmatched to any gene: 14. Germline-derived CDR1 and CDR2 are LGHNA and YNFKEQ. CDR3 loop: CASSQDRGLGSGVEQYF. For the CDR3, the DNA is TGTGCCAGCAGCCAAGATAGGGGCCTAGGAAGCGGGGTCGAGCAGTACTTC.

This CDR3 reads CASSELGAGTDTQYF. The CDR3 DNA is TGTGCCAGCAGTGAACTGGGGGCTGGCACAGATACGCAGTATTTT. This sequence joins TRBV2 and TRBJ2-3; D is possibly TRBD1 (6 bases). V lost 2 bases and J 1 base, leaving 10 bases between the germline ends. Germline V gene lookup returns CDR1 SNHLY and CDR2 FYNNEI. This CDR3 spans 15 amino acids. The whole variable domain, remainder taken from reference TRBV2 and TRBJ2-3, is EPEVTQTPSHQVTQMGQEVILRCVPISNHLYFYWYRQILGQKVEFLVSFYNNEISEKSEIFDDQFSVERPDGSNFTLKIRSTKLEDSAMYFCASSELGAGTDTQYFGPGTRLTVL.

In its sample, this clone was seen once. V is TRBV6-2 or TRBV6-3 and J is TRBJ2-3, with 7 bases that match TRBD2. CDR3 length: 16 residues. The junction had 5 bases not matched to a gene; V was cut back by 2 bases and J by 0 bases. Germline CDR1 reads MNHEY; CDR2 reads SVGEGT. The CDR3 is CASSYPGGTSTDTQYF. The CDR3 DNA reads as TGTGCCAGCAGTTACCCCGGGGGGACGAGCACAGATACGCAGTATTTT.

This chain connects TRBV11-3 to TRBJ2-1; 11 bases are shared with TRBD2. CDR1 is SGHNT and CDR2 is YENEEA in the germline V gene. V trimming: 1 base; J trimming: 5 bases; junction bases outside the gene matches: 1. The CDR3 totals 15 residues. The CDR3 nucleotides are TGTGCCAGCAGCTTAGCTAGCGGGGGGAACAATGAGCAGTTCTTC. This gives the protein CASSLASGGNNEQFF.